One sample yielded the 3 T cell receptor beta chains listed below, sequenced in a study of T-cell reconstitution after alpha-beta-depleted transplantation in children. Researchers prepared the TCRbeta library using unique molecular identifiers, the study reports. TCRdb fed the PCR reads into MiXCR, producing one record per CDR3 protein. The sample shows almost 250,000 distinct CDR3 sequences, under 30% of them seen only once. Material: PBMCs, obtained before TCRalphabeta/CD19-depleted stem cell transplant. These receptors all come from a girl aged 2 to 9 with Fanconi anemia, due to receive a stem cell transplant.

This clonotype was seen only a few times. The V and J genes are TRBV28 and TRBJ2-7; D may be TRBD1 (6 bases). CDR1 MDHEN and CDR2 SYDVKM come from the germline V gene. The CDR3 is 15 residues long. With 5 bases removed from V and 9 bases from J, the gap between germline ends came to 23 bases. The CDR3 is CASSNSGTPVNGQYF. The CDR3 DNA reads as TGTGCCAGCAGTAACTCCGGGACACCCGTTAATGGGCAGTACTTC.

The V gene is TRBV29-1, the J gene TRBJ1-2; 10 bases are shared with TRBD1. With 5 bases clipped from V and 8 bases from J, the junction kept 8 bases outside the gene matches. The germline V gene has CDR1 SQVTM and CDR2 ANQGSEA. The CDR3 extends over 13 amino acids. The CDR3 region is CSVNLGTGDGYTF. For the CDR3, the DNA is TGCAGCGTTAATTTAGGGACAGGGGACGGCTACACCTTC. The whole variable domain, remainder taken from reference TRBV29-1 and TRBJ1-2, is SAVISQKPSRDICQRGTSLTIQCQVDSQVTMMFWYRQQPGQSLTLIATANQGSEATYESGFVIDKFPISRPNLTFSTLTVSNMSPEDSSIYLCSVNLGTGDGYTFGSGTRLTVV.

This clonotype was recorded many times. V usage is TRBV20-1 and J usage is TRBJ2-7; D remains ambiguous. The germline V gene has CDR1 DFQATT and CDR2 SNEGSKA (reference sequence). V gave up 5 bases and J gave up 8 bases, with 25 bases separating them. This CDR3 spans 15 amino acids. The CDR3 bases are TGCAGTGCTCCTAGGTTAAGGCCCGGCGCGATGAAGCAGTACTTC. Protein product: CSAPRLRPGAMKQYF.